The 25 T cell receptor beta chains below were found in one sample sequenced in a study of patients and donors after allogeneic stem cell transplantation. TCRdb re-derived calls from the RT-PCR reads in MiXCR, one entry per CDR3 protein. The data show approximately 150,000 distinct CDR3 sequences, around 30% seen once. The sequencing sample was made of blood, either unsorted or a sorted T cell fraction (not recorded which). The receptors stem from a human donor who was either an allogeneic HSCT recipient or a stem cell or donor lymphocyte infusion donor (not recorded which). It is not recorded whose cells these are; they may come from a transplant donor.

CDR3 bases: TGCGCCAGCAGCTGGGGGAGGCCTGAGCAGTTCTTC. It encodes CASSWGRPEQFF. V is TRBV5-1 and J is TRBJ2-1, with D maybe TRBD2 (6 bases). CDR1 is SGHRS, CDR2 YFSETQ, per germline. CDR3 length equals 12 residues. V was trimmed by 3 bases and J by 9 bases, leaving 10 bases between them. Combining the CDR3 with reference TRBV5-1 and TRBJ2-1 gives the whole variable domain KAGVTQTPRYLIKTRGQQVTLSCSPISGHRSVSWYQQTPGQGLQFLFEYFSETQRNKGNFPGRFSGRQFSNSRSEMNVSTLELGDSALYLCASSWGRPEQFFGPGTRLTVL.

This chain links TRBV29-1 with TRBJ2-3; D call uncertain. Trimming shortened V by 1 base and J by 8 bases, and 13 bases separated the two germline ends. The length of the CDR3 is 13 residues. The germline V gene has CDR1 SQVTM and CDR2 ANQGSEA. CDR3 nucleotide sequence: TGCAGCGTTGAAGGCAGGACCGTACGTACGCAGTATTTT. Translating it yields CSVEGRTVRTQYF.

This chain links TRBV18 with TRBJ1-6, with D maybe TRBD1 (6 bases). V was clipped by 3 bases and J by 7 bases, with 19 bases between them. The CDR3 consists of 17 residues. Per the germline V gene, CDR1 is KGHSH and CDR2 is LQKENI. The CDR3 DNA is TGTGCCAGCTCACCGGACCTCAGGGGCTCGCGGAATTCACCCCTCCACTTT. Translating gives CASSPDLRGSRNSPLHF. The full variable domain, completed using reference TRBV18 and TRBJ1-6, is NAGVMQNPRHLVRRRGQEARLRCSPMKGHSHVYWYRQLPEEGLKFMVYLQKENIIDESGMPKERFSAEFPKEGPSILRIQQVVRGDSAAYFCASSPDLRGSRNSPLHFGNGTRLTVT.

This chain connects TRBV6-5 to TRBJ1-2; 8 bases agree with TRBD1. The CDR3 covers 13 residues. Germline V gives CDR1 MNHEY, CDR2 SVGAGI. J gave up 10 bases and V 6 bases, and 10 bases lay outside the gene matches. CDR3 sequence: CASRPDRGIFYTF. CDR3 nucleotide sequence: TGTGCCAGCAGACCCGACAGGGGAATCTTCTACACCTTC.

The gene calls are TRBV3-1 and TRBJ2-3; 12 positions agree with TRBD2. CDR1 and CDR2 from the germline V gene are LGHDT and YNNKEL (reference sequence). The CDR3 length is 16 residues. Trimming at V came to 5 bases and at J to 0 bases, leaving 3 bases not matched to a gene. CDR3 loop: CASSWTSGTSTDTQYF. The CDR3 nucleotides read TGTGCCAGCAGCTGGACTAGCGGGACAAGCACAGATACGCAGTATTTT.

This clonotype was seen only a few times. The rearrangement uses TRBV12-3 or TRBV12-4 and TRBJ2-7, with D maybe TRBD2 (6 bases). The CDR3 is 14 amino acids. The V and J ends lost 7 bases and 2 bases respectively, with 15 bases between them. The CDR3 coding sequence is TGTGCCAGCACGCCGGGGGACCGAACCTACGAGCAGTACTTC. Residues: CASTPGDRTYEQYF.

This clonotype has more than one count but fewer than ten. V usage is TRBV18 and J usage is TRBJ1-1; D uncertain. V was pared by 0 bases and J by 4 bases, with 12 bases between. Germline-derived CDR1 and CDR2 are KGHSH and LQKENI. The CDR3 covers 15 residues. The CDR3 DNA sequence: TGTGCCAGCTCACCACCCCGACACGGGAGCACTGAAGCTTTCTTT. Protein: CASSPPRHGSTEAFF.

The V gene is TRBV7-2, the J gene TRBJ1-6; TRBD1 might be the D (6 bases). The germline CDR1 and CDR2 sequences are SGHTA and FQGNSA. This CDR3 region has 15 residues. The ends were cut back, 8 bases at V and 0 bases at J, with 11 bases in the middle. The CDR3 sequence is CASGTLSSYNSPLHF. The CDR3 region has the DNA TGTGCCAGCGGGACACTCAGCTCCTATAATTCACCCCTCCACTTT.

This clonotype was recorded a few times. The chain is built from TRBV18 and TRBJ1-4; TRBD1 might be the D (6 bases). The CDR3 extends over 16 amino acids. V was pared by 4 bases and J by 0 bases, with 12 bases between. Germline values: CDR1 KGHSH, CDR2 LQKENI. The CDR3 region has the DNA TGTGCCAGCTCACTGGGGACATCGCCAACTAATGAAAAACTGTTTTTT. Protein sequence: CASSLGTSPTNEKLFF.

The genes are TRBV5-8 and TRBJ2-1, with TRBD2 matching over 7 bases. CDR1 and CDR2 (germline): SGHTS, YDEGEE. Trimming took 0 bases from V and 5 from J; bases not matched to a gene: 5. This CDR3 is built from 15 residues. The CDR3 DNA follows: TGTGCCAGCAGCTTGGCCCTGACTAGCAACAATGAGCAGTTCTTC. It specifies CASSLALTSNNEQFF.

The chain recombines TRBV15 with TRBJ1-2, with 8 bases identical to TRBD1. CDR3 length equals 15 residues. V dropped 1 base and J dropped 8; count of bases not matched to a gene: 9. Germline V gene lookup returns CDR1 LNHNV and CDR2 YYDKDF (reference sequence). The CDR3 DNA is TGTGCCACCAGCAGAGTCTCGATAGGACAGGGCGGCTACACCTTC. Translated: CATSRVSIGQGGYTF.

The rearrangement links TRBV7-2 to TRBJ2-3, with D possibly matching TRBD2 (6 bases). V lost 6 bases and J lost 4, with 14 bases in between. This CDR3 region has 14 residues. The germline gives CDR1 SGHTA, CDR2 FQGNSA. CDR3 in amino acids: CASRRTRDSDTQYF. The CDR3 DNA follows: TGTGCCAGCAGACGAACCCGGGACTCAGATACGCAGTATTTT.

This clonotype showed up just a few times. V and J are TRBV12-3 or TRBV12-4 and TRBJ2-2; tentative D call: TRBD2 (5 bases). The CDR3 has 13 amino acids. V was trimmed by 3 bases and J by 4 bases, leaving 6 bases between them. This CDR3 reads CASSLEVTGELFF. Written as DNA, the CDR3 is TGTGCCAGCAGTTTGGAGGTCACCGGGGAGCTGTTTTTT.

J is TRBJ2-7 and V is TRBV3-1; D uncertain. CDR3 length: 11 amino acids. V lost 5 bases to trimming and J lost 3 bases, with 5 bases between them. Germline V gene sequence: CDR1 LGHDT, CDR2 YNNKEL (reference sequence). CDR3: CASSRDYEQYF. The CDR3 coding sequence is TGTGCCAGCAGCAGAGACTACGAGCAGTACTTC.

The chain couples TRBV4-2 to TRBJ2-7; perhaps D is TRBD1 or TRBD2 (5 bases each). V was cut by 4 bases and J by 5 bases, with 15 bases left in between. The CDR3 contains 14 residues. Germline V lookup: CDR1 LGHNA, CDR2 YNFKEQ. The CDR3 nucleotides read TGTGCCAGCAGCCCTGTGGGGACCATCGACGAGCAGTACTTC. Protein product: CASSPVGTIDEQYF.

In this sample, this clonotype turned up a few times. The CDR3 nucleotides are TGCGCCAGCAGCCAAGGCGGAACACGGATAAATGAGCAGTTCTTC. This encodes CASSQGGTRINEQFF. The chain is built from TRBV4-3 and TRBJ2-1; D remains unclear. Trimming removed 1 base at V and 7 bases at J, with 14 bases between. The germline CDR1 and CDR2 sequences are LGHNA and YSLEER. The CDR3 runs 15 residues.

The chain carries TRBV10-2 and TRBJ2-2; D remains unclear. Germline loops: CDR1 WSHSY, CDR2 SAAADI. The CDR3 has 13 residues. V shed 3 bases and J shed 10 bases, with 12 bases lying between them. CDR3 DNA: TGCGCCAGCAGTGATCCCAGGATTGAGGAGCTGTTTTTT. This translates into CASSDPRIEELFF.

There are a few counts of this clonotype. V usage is TRBV20-1 and J usage is TRBJ2-4; D is unresolved. The CDR3 totals 16 residues. V shed 3 bases and J shed 0 bases, with 15 bases lying between them. CDR1 is DFQATT, CDR2 SNEGSKA, per germline (reference sequence). The CDR3 sequence: CSASRLPRLAKNIQYF. DNA for the CDR3: TGCAGTGCTAGCCGCCTCCCGCGGCTAGCCAAAAACATTCAGTACTTC.

As concerns this clonotype: A much larger clone sits a single nucleotide away, making a read error possible. Without the conserved terminal phenylalanine or tryptophan, this CDR3 likely stems from a read error. The chain couples TRBV7-6 to TRBJ2-7; D is undetermined. The CDR3 loop spans 15 amino acids. Germline V gene data show CDR1 as SGHVS and CDR2 as FNYEAQ. The V end lost 1 base, the J end lost 2 bases, and 12 bases lay between the germline ends. The CDR3 sequence: CASSLGVAYPYEQYL. The DNA for the CDR3 is TGTGCCAGCAGCTTAGGCGTGGCATACCCCTACGAGCAGTACCTC.

The V gene is TRBV4-3, the J gene TRBJ2-5; weak D call: TRBD1 (5 bases). Germline assignment: CDR1 LGHNA and CDR2 YSLEER. Trimming left V 1 base short and J 5 bases short, with 14 bases between. The CDR3 consists of 15 residues. The CDR3 DNA reads TGCGCCAGCAGCCAAGGTTACGTGCAGGGTGAGACCCAGTACTTC. Encoded protein: CASSQGYVQGETQYF.

The table lists this clonotype with many counts. This chain uses TRBV29-1 with TRBJ1-6, with a weak D call TRBD1 (5 bases). The germline gives CDR1 SQVTM, CDR2 ANQGSEA. This CDR3 is 13 amino acids long. V gave up 7 bases and J gave up 8 bases, with 15 bases separating them. The CDR3, as DNA: TGCAGCGGTGGAGAGGGGTTGGATTCACCCCTCCACTTT. Amino acid sequence: CSGGEGLDSPLHF.

This chain connects TRBV18 to TRBJ1-3, with a tentative D call TRBD1 (5 bases). The CDR3 has 16 residues. Trimming cost V 0 bases and J 2 bases, with 11 bases left between them. Germline CDR1 reads KGHSH; CDR2 reads LQKENI. CDR3 in DNA: TGTGCCAGCTCACCACCGGGCAGGGCGCCTGGAAACACCATATATTTT. Translation: CASSPPGRAPGNTIYF. Together with reference TRBV18 and TRBJ1-3, the CDR3 gives the full variable domain: NAGVMQNPRHLVRRRGQEARLRCSPMKGHSHVYWYRQLPEEGLKFMVYLQKENIIDESGMPKERFSAEFPKEGPSILRIQQVVRGDSAAYFCASSPPGRAPGNTIYFGEGSWLTVV.

In its sample, this clonotype was seen a few times. The chain couples TRBV4-3 to TRBJ2-7, with TRBD1 as a possible D gene (6 bases). The CDR3 spans 16 residues. V lost 3 bases and J lost 3, with 18 bases in between. The germline gives CDR1 LGHNA, CDR2 YSLEER. Written as DNA, the CDR3 is TGCGCCAGCAGCCACTCCGTGGGGGCTAGTAGCTACGAGCAGTACTTC. Translating it yields CASSHSVGASSYEQYF.

This clonotype was counted between two and nine times. This chain connects TRBV4-1 to TRBJ2-1; TRBD2 matches 11 bases. The length of the CDR3 is 14 residues. Germline assignment: CDR1 MGHRA and CDR2 YSYEKL. Trimming took 4 bases from V and 9 from J; bases not matched to a gene: 5. The CDR3 DNA reads as TGCGCCAGCAGCCGACTAGCGGGGTCTTTTGAGCAGTTCTTC. It specifies CASSRLAGSFEQFF.

There are a few counts of this clonotype. The rearrangement joins TRBV6-6 to TRBJ1-1, with a tentative D call TRBD1 (6 bases). This CDR3 has 12 residues. The germline gives CDR1 MNHNY, CDR2 SVGAGI (reference sequence). V gave up 6 bases and J gave up 6 bases, with 11 bases separating them. DNA of the CDR3: TGTGCCAGCAGGCCGGGGGGGCCTGAAGCTTTCTTT. It translates to CASRPGGPEAFF.